The 8 T cell receptor beta chains listed next were all sequenced from one sample in a study of shared clonotypes between healthy human individuals. Only in-frame clones appear in the TCRdb table, and some are missing; sequencing was by immunoSEQ multiplex PCR. The sample yields around 1,100,000 clones, around 77% seen once. The source material was memory CD4+ T cells from PBMCs. Subset meaning: CD45RA-negative fraction. The receptors shown here come from a man aged 18 to 35 in good health. Some clones in this sample may be carry-over from other donors' samples.

The chain uses TRBV28 and TRBJ1-1, with TRBD1 identical over 7 bases. There are 13 residues in the CDR3. V trimming: 6 bases; J trimming: 7 bases; junction bases outside the gene matches: 8. Germline V gene data show CDR1 as MDHEN and CDR2 as SYDVKM. CDR3: CASRAGQSIEAFF. The CDR3 DNA follows: TGTGCCAGCAGGGCGGGACAGTCCATTGAAGCTTTCTTT.

In DNA form, the CDR3 reads TGTGCCAGCAGCCCGACTTCAGACAGCTATGGCTACACCTTC. Encoded protein: CASSPTSDSYGYTF. The V gene is TRBV7-9, the J gene TRBJ1-2, with a tentative D call TRBD1 (5 bases). This CDR3 is built from 14 residues. Germline V gene sequence: CDR1 SEHNR, CDR2 FQNEAQ (reference sequence). Trimming left V 5 bases short and J 4 bases short, with 14 bases between.

This chain's CDR3 is CATSRGRDRSEAFF. CDR3 DNA: TGTGCCACCAGCAGAGGCCGGGACAGGTCTGAAGCTTTCTTT. The V and J genes are TRBV15 and TRBJ1-1; 8 bases fit TRBD1. Per germline, CDR1 LNHNV and CDR2 YYDKDF (reference sequence). With 1 base clipped from V and 6 bases from J, the junction kept 4 bases outside the gene matches. The CDR3 has 14 residues.

V usage is TRBV4-3 and J usage is TRBJ2-7, with TRBD1 as a possible D gene (6 bases). CDR1 and CDR2 from the germline V gene are LGHNA and YSLEER. V lost 0 bases to trimming and J lost 0 bases, with 15 bases between them. The CDR3 totals 17 residues. The CDR3 protein is CASSQEYSRQDSYEQYF. The CDR3 DNA sequence: TGCGCCAGCAGCCAAGAATATAGCCGACAGGACTCCTACGAGCAGTACTTC.

V usage is TRBV11-2 and J usage is TRBJ2-7, with D possibly TRBD1 on 5 matching bases. The V end lost 1 base, the J end lost 3 bases, and 13 bases lay between the germline ends. The CDR3 has 15 amino acids. Germline V gene sequence: CDR1 SGHAT, CDR2 FQNNGV. CDR3 loop: CASSLGQPAFYEQYF. The CDR3 DNA is TGTGCCAGCAGCTTAGGACAGCCCGCCTTCTACGAGCAGTACTTC.

This clone was seen a handful of times. This sample includes further DNA sequences coding for the same CDR3. This sequence joins TRBV11-1 and TRBJ1-1; 7 nucleotides line up with TRBD1. J lost 4 bases, V lost 0 bases, and 2 bases had no gene match. This CDR3 is built from 14 residues. Per germline, CDR1 SGHAT and CDR2 FQDESV (reference sequence). Here the CDR3 reads CASSLARGPTEAFF. In DNA form, the CDR3 reads TGTGCCAGCAGCTTAGCGAGGGGGCCCACTGAAGCTTTCTTT. Variable domain in full (rest from reference TRBV11-1 and TRBJ1-1): EAEVAQSPRYKITEKSQAVAFWCDPISGHATLYWYRQILGQGPELLVQFQDESVVDDSQLPKDRFSAERLKGVDSTLKIQPAELGDSAMYLCASSLARGPTEAFFGQGTRLTVV.

The J gene is TRBJ2-1, the V gene TRBV14, with D possibly matching TRBD2 (5 bases). The CDR3 is made up of 15 amino acids. The V gene lost 1 base and the J gene lost 2 bases, with 9 bases spanning the gap. Per germline, CDR1 SGHDN and CDR2 FVKESK. CDR3 amino acids: CASSQGAAAYNEQFF. The CDR3 DNA sequence: TGTGCCAGCAGCCAAGGGGCAGCGGCCTACAATGAGCAGTTCTTC.

CDR3 sequence (DNA): TGTGCCAGTATCAGGGGAGCGGCTCAGGGACCGAACTATGGCTACACCTTC. It is translated as CASIRGAAQGPNYGYTF. This chain joins TRBV19 and TRBJ1-2; D might be TRBD1 (6 bases). Looked up from germline, CDR1 is LNHDA and CDR2 is SQIVND (reference sequence). V dropped 7 bases and J dropped 2 bases, with 23 bases sitting between them. The CDR3 spans 17 residues.